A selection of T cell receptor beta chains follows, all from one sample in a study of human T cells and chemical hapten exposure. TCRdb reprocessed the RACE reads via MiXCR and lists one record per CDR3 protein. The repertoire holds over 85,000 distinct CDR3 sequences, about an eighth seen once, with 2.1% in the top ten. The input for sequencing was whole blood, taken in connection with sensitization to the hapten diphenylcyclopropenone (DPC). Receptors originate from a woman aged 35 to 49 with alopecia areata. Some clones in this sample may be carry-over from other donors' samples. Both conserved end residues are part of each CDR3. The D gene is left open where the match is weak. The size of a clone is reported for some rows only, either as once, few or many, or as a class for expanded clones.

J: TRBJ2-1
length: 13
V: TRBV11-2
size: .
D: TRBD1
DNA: TGTGCCAGCAGCACGACAGGGGGCAGTGAGCAGTTCTTC
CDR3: CASSTTGGSEQFF

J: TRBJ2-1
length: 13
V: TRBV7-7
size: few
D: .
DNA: TGTGCTAGCAGCTTGGGGAGTCGTCATGAGCAGTTCTTC
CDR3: CASSLGSRHEQFF

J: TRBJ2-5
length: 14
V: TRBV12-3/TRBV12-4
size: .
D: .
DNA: TGTGCCAGCAGTTTGCAGGAGACTCAAGAGACCCAGTACTTC
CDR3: CASSLQETQETQYF

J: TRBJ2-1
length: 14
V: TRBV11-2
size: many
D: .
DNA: TGTGCCAGCAGCTTAGGAGGGGCCTACAATGAGCAGTTCTTC
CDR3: CASSLGGAYNEQFF

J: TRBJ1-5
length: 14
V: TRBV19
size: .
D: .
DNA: TGTGCCAGTAGTATAGGGGGGAGCAATCAGCCCCAGCATTTT
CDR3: CASSIGGSNQPQHF

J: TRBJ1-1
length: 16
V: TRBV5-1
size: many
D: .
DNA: TGCGCCAGCAGCTTGGGCAGGGGCTTAGGATCCACTGAAGCTTTCTTT
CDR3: CASSLGRGLGSTEAFF

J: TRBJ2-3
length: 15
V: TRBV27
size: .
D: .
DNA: TGTGCCAGCACTCGTCAGACTACAGGCGCAGATACGCAGTATTTT
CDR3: CASTRQTTGADTQYF

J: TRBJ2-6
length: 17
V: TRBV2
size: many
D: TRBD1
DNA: TGTGCCAGCAGGACCCCACAGGGGGCCTCTGGGGCCAACGTCCTGACTTTC
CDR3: CASRTPQGASGANVLTF

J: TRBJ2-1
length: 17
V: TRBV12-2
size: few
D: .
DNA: TGTGCAAGTCGCTCCAGCCGGAGGGTAGAAGTAGGGGATGAGCAGTTCTTC
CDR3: CASRSSRRVEVGDEQFF

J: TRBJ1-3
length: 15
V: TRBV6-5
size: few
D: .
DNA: TGTGCCAGCACCCGGGAAGGGTTTAGTGGAAACACCATATATTTT
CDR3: CASTREGFSGNTIYF

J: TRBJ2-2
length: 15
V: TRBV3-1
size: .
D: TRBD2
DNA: TGTGCCAGCAGCCGGGGACTAGCGAACACCGGGGAGCTGTTTTTT
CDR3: CASSRGLANTGELFF

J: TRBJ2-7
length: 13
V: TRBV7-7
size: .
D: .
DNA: TGTGCTAGCAGCTTAGCTCCTGTGAGCGAGCAGTACTTC
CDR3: CASSLAPVSEQYF

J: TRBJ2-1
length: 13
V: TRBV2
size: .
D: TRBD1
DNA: TGTGCCAGCAGTGAGGGTAGGGGGCATGAGCAGTTCTTC
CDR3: CASSEGRGHEQFF

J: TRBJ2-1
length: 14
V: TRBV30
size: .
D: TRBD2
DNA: TGTGCCTGGAGACCACCGGGACTAGCTTTCGAGCAGTTCTTC
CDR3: CAWRPPGLAFEQFF

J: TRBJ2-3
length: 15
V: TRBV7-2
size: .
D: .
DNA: TGTGCCAGCAGCTTCTCCTATTTGAGCACAGATACGCAGTATTTT
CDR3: CASSFSYLSTDTQYF

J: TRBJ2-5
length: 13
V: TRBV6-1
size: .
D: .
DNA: TGTGCCAGCAACTTATACACCAAAGAGACCCAGTACTTC
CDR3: CASNLYTKETQYF

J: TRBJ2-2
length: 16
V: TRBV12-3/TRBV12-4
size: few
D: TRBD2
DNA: TGTGCCAGCAGTCCCCTAGCGGGAGCGGGCACCGGGGAGCTGTTTTTT
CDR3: CASSPLAGAGTGELFF

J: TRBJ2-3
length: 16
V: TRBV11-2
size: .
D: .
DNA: TGTGCCAGCAGCTTATACGGTCAGGGAAGCACAGATACGCAGTATTTT
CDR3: CASSLYGQGSTDTQYF

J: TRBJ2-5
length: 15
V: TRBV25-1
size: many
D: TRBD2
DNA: TGTGCCAGCTTAAGTGCCCCGGGAGGTAGAGAGACCCAGTACTTC
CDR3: CASLSAPGGRETQYF

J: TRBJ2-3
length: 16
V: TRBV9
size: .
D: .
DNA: TGTGCCAGCAGCGCAGACGGGACTTTAGGCAAAGATACGCAGTATTTT
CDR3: CASSADGTLGKDTQYF

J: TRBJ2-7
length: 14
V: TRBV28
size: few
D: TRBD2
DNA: TGTGCCAGCAGTGGGCTAGCGGGAGATCGGGAGCAGTACTTC
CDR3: CASSGLAGDREQYF

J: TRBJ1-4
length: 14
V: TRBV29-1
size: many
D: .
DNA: TGCAGCGTTGAAGACCCCCGGGATAATGAAAAACTGTTTTTT
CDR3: CSVEDPRDNEKLFF

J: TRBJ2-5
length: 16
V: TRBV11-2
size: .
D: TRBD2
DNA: TGTGCCAGCATCCTCCTCGGGGGGGGCGCGGGAGAGACCCAGTACTTC
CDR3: CASILLGGGAGETQYF

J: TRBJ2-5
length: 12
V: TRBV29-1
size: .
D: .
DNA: TGCAGCGTTAGACCGGGTCAAGAGACCCAGTACTTC
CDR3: CSVRPGQETQYF

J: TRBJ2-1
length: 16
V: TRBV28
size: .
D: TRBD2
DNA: TGTGCCAGCAGTTCCCCAACTAGCGGGCCTTACAATGAGCAGTTCTTC
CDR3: CASSSPTSGPYNEQFF

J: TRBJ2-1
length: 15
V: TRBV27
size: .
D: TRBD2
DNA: TGTGCCAGCAGACGGACTAGCGGGAGTTTCAATGAGCAGTTCTTC
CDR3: CASRRTSGSFNEQFF

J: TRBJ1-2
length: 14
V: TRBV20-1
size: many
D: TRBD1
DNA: TGCAGTGCTAGGAGGGGGCAGCTGTTGGATGGCTACACCTTC
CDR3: CSARRGQLLDGYTF

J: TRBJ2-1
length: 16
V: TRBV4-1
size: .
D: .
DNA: TGCGCCAGCAGCTCTTCGGTCCAGGGGCGGGCAGGTGAGCAGTTCTTC
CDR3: CASSSSVQGRAGEQFF